Reported below is one T cell receptor beta chain. This specimen comes from a study of blood T cell repertoires in COVID-19. In the study overall: Some COVID-19 samples were acute and others convalescent; all came from the United States, Italy and Spain.

The CDR3 totals 19 residues. Unmatched junction bases numbered 18, after V lost 0 bases and J lost 8 bases. The germline gives CDR1 ENHRY, CDR2 SYGVKD. The method was immunoSEQ multiplex PCR; TCRdb's version includes in-frame clones alone and lacks a portion of them. The profile shows about 230,000 clones, 87% of them singletons. This chain uses TRBV10-3 with TRBJ1-2; 10 nucleotides match TRBD1. This receptor was taken from a man aged 25 to 40 who had recovered from COVID-19. Specimen: PBMCs or T cells enriched from blood (not recorded which). CDR3 sequence (DNA): TGTGCCATCAGTGAGTCGCAGGCGATGGTGACGACAGGGGGCATCGGCTACACCTTC. Protein sequence: CAISESQAMVTTGGIGYTF.